The entry below gives a single T cell receptor (beta chain) sequence along with its context. As processed by the authors: Reference gene primer amplification in the assay estimated nucleated cell counts. Produced via immunoSEQ multiplex PCR; TCRdb's table is partial and in-frame only. For V, J and clone size, that table is used; D and trimming come from the DNA. The sample includes 150,000 to 200,000 clones, around 76% of them seen just once. The sample comes from a study of blood T cell repertoires in COVID-19. Background on the study: Specimens from acute and convalescent COVID-19 originated in the United States, Italy and Spain. Sample material is recorded as cDNA or gDNA derived from T cells, B-cell-depleted T cells, or PBMCs.

CDR3 size: 15 residues. Germline assignment: CDR1 SQVTM and CDR2 ANQGSEA. Losses at the gene ends were 7 bases for V and 5 bases for J; bases not matched to a gene: 15. Seattle cases were enrolled at active infection and followed longitudinally. The V and J genes are TRBV29-1 and TRBJ1-1; TRBD1 agrees at 8 bases. The clonotype originates from a woman between 55 and 75 years old with COVID-19, enrolled during active disease. The specimen was peripheral blood. The CDR3 loop reads CSGDSGGPLGTEAFF. The CDR3 DNA reads as TGCAGCGGCGACTCAGGGGGCCCGTTGGGGACTGAAGCTTTCTTT.